A single sample is the source of the 21 T cell receptor beta chains below, sequenced in a study of cytomegalovirus exposure and HLA in healthy donors. The primer mix had 60 Vbeta and 13 Jbeta primers. Profiling relied on immunoSEQ multiplex PCR, and the TCRdb table lists in-frame clones only, not all of them. This table holds 120,000 or so clones, around 80% found once. Input material: PBMCs. These receptors all come from a female donor in good health and CMV-seronegative.

The chain carries TRBV5-8 and TRBJ2-5; 9 nucleotides agree with TRBD2. This CDR3 region has 16 residues. Germline loops: CDR1 SGHTS, CDR2 YDEGEE. Losses at the gene ends were 0 bases for V and 3 bases for J; bases not matched to a gene: 6. The CDR3 DNA reads as TGTGCCAGCAGCTTGGGGACCGGGACTAGCAAAGAGACCCAGTACTTC. Protein: CASSLGTGTSKETQYF.

This chain connects TRBV19 to TRBJ1-4; unclear D gene. CDR3 length: 14 residues. Germline CDR1 LNHDA, CDR2 SQIVND (reference sequence). V gave up 5 bases and J gave up 8 bases, with 15 bases separating them. The CDR3: CASSDLRYGEKLFF. The CDR3 coding sequence is TGTGCCAGTAGTGATCTACGCTACGGGGAAAAACTGTTTTTT. The variable domain in full, with the rest retrieved from reference TRBV19 and TRBJ1-4, is DGGITQSPKYLFRKEGQNVTLSCEQNLNHDAMYWYRQDPGQGLRLIYYSQIVNDFQKGDIAEGYSVSREKKESFPLTVTSAQKNPTAFYLCASSDLRYGEKLFFGSGTQLSVL.

As concerns this clone: The same CDR3 is also encoded by other DNA sequences in this sample. The gene calls are TRBV6-1 and TRBJ2-3, with 11 bases matching TRBD2. The V gene end was trimmed by 4 bases and the J gene end by 0 bases; junction bases not matched to a gene: 3. CDR1 and CDR2 from the germline V gene are MNHNS and SASEGT. This CDR3 has 16 amino acids. As DNA, the CDR3 is TGTGCCAGCAGTGGGACTAGCGGGCTTAGCACAGATACGCAGTATTTT. Translating it yields CASSGTSGLSTDTQYF.

The chain links TRBV28 to TRBJ2-4; TRBD2 aligns across 9 bases. The CDR3 extends over 13 amino acids. In germline, CDR1 is MDHEN, CDR2 SYDVKM. V shed 5 bases and J 12 bases; nucleotides not matched to a gene: 8. Here the CDR3 DNA reads TGTGCCAGCAGTGGTAGCGGGAGCTACAGTCAGTACTTC. This gives the protein CASSGSGSYSQYF.

The chain links TRBV15 to TRBJ2-1; 10 bases align to TRBD1. The V gene's germline CDR1 is LNHNV and CDR2 YYDKDF (reference sequence). V dropped 2 bases and J dropped 7; count of bases not matched to a gene: 5. The CDR3 length is 15 residues. DNA of the CDR3: TGTGCCACCAGCAGAAGACAGGGGGCATTTAATGAGCAGTTCTTC. Protein: CATSRRQGAFNEQFF.

As for this clone: At one boundary the junction diverges from the germline segment, which might be a read error. The rearrangement uses TRBV19 and TRBJ1-3; 10 nucleotides line up with TRBD1. CDR1 LNHDA and CDR2 SQIVND come from the germline V gene (reference sequence). This CDR3 is built from 15 residues. CDR3 sequence: CASSLRQGAGSTIYF. CDR3 DNA sequence: TGTGCCAGTAGTCTCCGACAGGGGGCTGGAAGCACCATATATTTT.

The genes are TRBV6-1 and TRBJ2-7; 7 nucleotides match TRBD1. Germline V CDR1 and CDR2: MNHNS, SASEGT. The V gene end was trimmed by 5 bases and the J gene end by 4 bases; junction bases not matched to a gene: 8. This CDR3 spans 14 amino acids. The CDR3 DNA sequence: TGTGCCAGCAGTATAAGTACGACAGGGTACGAGCAGTACTTC. Translated, it gives CASSISTTGYEQYF.

V and J are TRBV18 and TRBJ2-7; 11 bases line up with TRBD2. The V and J ends lost 3 bases and 4 bases, in that order; junction bases with no gene match: 5. The germline CDR1 and CDR2 sequences are KGHSH and LQKENI. CDR3 length: 15 amino acids. The CDR3 DNA sequence: TGTGCCAGCTCACCTGGGACTAGCGGAGCGTACGAGCAGTACTTC. Its translation is CASSPGTSGAYEQYF.

In its sample, this clone was seen a few times. The chain couples TRBV7-9 to TRBJ1-2; no clear D. CDR3 size: 14 residues. Per the germline V gene, CDR1 is SEHNR and CDR2 is FQNEAQ (reference sequence). V lost 5 bases to trimming and J lost 3 bases, with 13 bases between them. The CDR3 nucleotides read TGTGCCAGCAGCCCTACCCGGGGTGACTATGGCTACACCTTC. Translated, it gives CASSPTRGDYGYTF.

This chain uses TRBV4-2 with TRBJ2-4, with D possibly being TRBD1 (6 bases). The CDR3 length is 16 residues. Trimming took off 1 base at V and 10 bases at J, with 20 bases between the two ends. Germline-derived CDR1 and CDR2 are LGHNA and YNFKEQ. DNA of the CDR3: TGTGCCAGCAGCCAAGTAAGCGTGACAGGAGCGCATATTCAGTACTTC. Its translation: CASSQVSVTGAHIQYF.

This clone has only a few counts. The J gene is TRBJ2-2, the V gene TRBV6-4; TRBD2 might be the D (5 bases). This CDR3 region has 15 residues. Germline V gene data show CDR1 as MRHNA and CDR2 as SNTAGT. Trimming removed 2 bases from V and 3 bases from J, with 10 bases in between. CDR3 coding DNA: TGTGCCAGCAGTGACGGGCGGGCCCACACCGGGGAGCTGTTTTTT. Its translation is CASSDGRAHTGELFF.

The table lists this clone with a count of one. The J gene is TRBJ1-2, the V gene TRBV19, with unresolved D. Trimming stripped 7 bases from V and 4 bases from J, with 13 bases between. The CDR3 is 13 residues long. Germline V gives CDR1 LNHDA, CDR2 SQIVND (reference sequence). CDR3 residues: CASTAGDFYGYTF. CDR3 bases: TGTGCCAGTACCGCGGGCGACTTCTATGGCTACACCTTC.

The chain carries TRBV4-1 and TRBJ1-2; 10 nucleotides agree with TRBD1. Trimming cost V 2 bases and J 2 bases; bases outside gene matches: 5. CDR1 is MGHRA, CDR2 YSYEKL, per germline. The CDR3 spans 16 residues. In nucleotides, the CDR3 is TGCGCCAGCAGCCAACCCGGACAGGGGGGGAACTATGGCTACACCTTC. This translates into CASSQPGQGGNYGYTF.

The V gene is TRBV6-5, the J gene TRBJ2-5, with a possible D match to TRBD1 (6 bases). The J call may be faulty, since TRBJ2-7 better matches the DNA end. CDR3 size: 15 residues. Germline loops: CDR1 MNHEY, CDR2 SVGAGI. CDR3: CASSYSSGRGYEQYF. The CDR3 coding sequence is TGTGCCAGCAGTTACTCGTCGGGCAGGGGCTACGAGCAGTACTTC.

The CDR3 here is CASSPVGDRVHNEQFF. The DNA of the CDR3 is TGTGCCAGCTCACCAGTGGGGGACAGGGTCCACAATGAGCAGTTCTTC. The J gene is TRBJ2-1, the V gene TRBV18, with 9 nucleotides matching TRBD1. CDR3 size: 16 residues. Germline V gene data show CDR1 as KGHSH and CDR2 as LQKENI. V shed 2 bases, J shed 5 bases, and the junction held 7 bases outside the gene matches.

The chain recombines TRBV5-1 with TRBJ2-7, with D maybe TRBD1 (5 bases). Per germline, CDR1 SGHRS and CDR2 YFSETQ. This CDR3 is 14 amino acids long. The germline V and J ends were trimmed by 3 bases and 3 bases, with 13 bases remaining between them. In nucleotides, the CDR3 is TGCGCCAGCAGCTCCGGCCAAACAGGCTACGAGCAGTACTTC. This translates into CASSSGQTGYEQYF.

The count of this clone is one. The chain combines TRBV19 with TRBJ1-5; D is uncertain. There are 15 residues in the CDR3. V lost 6 bases and J lost 4, with 16 bases in between. The germline V gene encodes CDR1 LNHDA and CDR2 SQIVND (reference sequence). Written as DNA, the CDR3 is TGTGCCAGTAGCAAACCGCCTACAGAAAATCAGCCCCAGCATTTT. This sequence encodes CASSKPPTENQPQHF.

This rearrangement joins TRBV30 to TRBJ2-1; tentative D call: TRBD2 (7 bases). Deletions cut 2 bases from V and 4 bases from J, with 15 bases between. The CDR3 spans 15 residues. CDR1 is GTSNPN, CDR2 SVGIG, per germline (reference sequence). Here the CDR3 DNA reads TGTGCCTGGAGTCGAGGACTAGGGGGATACAATGAGCAGTTCTTC. Translating gives CAWSRGLGGYNEQFF. The variable domain in full, completed from reference TRBV30 and TRBJ2-1, reads SQTIHQWPATLVQPVGSPLSLECTVEGTSNPNLYWYRQAAGRGLQLLFYSVGIGQISSEVPQNLSASRPQDRQFILSSKKLLLSDSGFYLCAWSRGLGGYNEQFFGPGTRLTVL.

This clone has a single count. CDR3 protein: CASSYPGGAYNEQFF. CDR3 DNA: TGTGCCAGCAGTTACCCCGGGGGGGCCTACAATGAGCAGTTCTTC. The J gene is TRBJ2-1, the V gene TRBV6-5; 8 nucleotides line up with TRBD2. This CDR3 has 15 residues. Germline V gene lookup returns CDR1 MNHEY and CDR2 SVGAGI. Germline trimming cut 2 bases from V and 2 bases from J; bases unmatched to any gene: 2.

The V call is TRBV29-1, the J call TRBJ2-4, with 10 bases lining up with TRBD1. In germline, CDR1 is SQVTM, CDR2 ANQGSEA. The CDR3 spans 15 residues. Trimming took 4 bases from V and 4 from J; bases not matched to a gene: 7. CDR3 amino acids: CSVGKTGQGKNIQYF. CDR3 DNA sequence: TGCAGCGTTGGTAAGACGGGACAGGGGAAAAACATTCAGTACTTC.

The chain couples TRBV30 to TRBJ1-6, with D maybe TRBD1 (6 bases). Germline assignment: CDR1 GTSNPN and CDR2 SVGIG (reference sequence). V lost 0 bases and J 7 bases, leaving 16 bases between the germline ends. This CDR3 has 16 amino acids. CDR3 bases: TGTGCCTGGAGTGTACGGACAGTAAGGCGAAATTCACCCCTCCACTTT. Encoded protein: CAWSVRTVRRNSPLHF.